Listed below are T cell receptor beta chains from one sample, sequenced in a study of blood T cell repertoires in COVID-19. Repertoires were generated with immunoSEQ multiplex PCR, while TCRdb's copy carries only in-frame clones and drops some. The sample yields 90,000 to 120,000 clones, approximately 92% seen once. The sequenced sample consisted of peripheral blood. The receptors derive from a woman over 75 with acute or convalescent COVID-19. Each CDR3 is given with its conserved first and last residue. The D gene is left open where the match is weak. Size is stated for part of the rows, as once, few or many counts, or as a class when the clone is expanded.

d_call,j_call,v_call,clone_size,cdr3_aa,cdr3_nt
NA,TRBJ2-3,TRBV12-3/TRBV12-4,NA,CASTTGGTQYF,TGTGCCAGCACTACCGGCGGTACGCAGTATTTT
TRBD1,TRBJ2-1,TRBV28,NA,CASSLSETGGSEQFF,TGTGCCAGCAGTTTATCCGAGACAGGGGGCAGTGAGCAGTTCTTC
TRBD2,TRBJ2-1,TRBV5-1,NA,CASSDTSGGPGDEQFF,TGCGCCAGCAGCGATACTAGCGGGGGCCCCGGGGATGAGCAGTTCTTC
NA,TRBJ1-1,TRBV20-1,few,CSASRPGLTEAFF,TGCAGTGCTAGTAGGCCAGGCCTCACTGAAGCTTTCTTT
TRBD2,TRBJ2-5,TRBV6-6,few,CASSYLTSGGTQYF,TGTGCCAGCAGTTACTTGACTAGCGGGGGGACCCAGTACTTC
NA,TRBJ1-2,TRBV6-6,NA,CASSPNSGYGYTF,TGTGCCAGCAGCCCCAATTCCGGGTATGGCTACACCTTC
TRBD2,TRBJ2-3,TRBV7-3,NA,CASSSRGVSTDTQYF,TGTGCCAGCAGCTCCCGGGGGGTCAGCACAGATACGCAGTATTTT
TRBD1,TRBJ2-3,TRBV19,NA,CASSTRQGWGTDTQYF,TGTGCCAGTAGTACCAGACAGGGTTGGGGCACAGATACGCAGTATTTT
TRBD1,TRBJ1-1,TRBV28,once,CASSFRGLMNTEAFF,TGTGCCAGCAGTTTCAGGGGGCTTATGAACACTGAAGCTTTCTTT
NA,TRBJ2-7,TRBV18,NA,CASSSRTESSYEQYF,TGTGCCAGCTCATCCCGGACAGAAAGCTCCTACGAGCAGTACTTC
TRBD2,TRBJ2-5,TRBV3-1/TRBV3-2,NA,CASSQRFGSGGARETQYF,TGTGCCAGCAGCCAGAGGTTTGGTAGCGGGGGGGCCCGGGAGACCCAGTACTTC
NA,TRBJ2-4,TRBV19,NA,CASSIPGLAKNIQYF,TGTGCCAGTAGTATCCCAGGGCTAGCCAAAAACATTCAGTACTTC
TRBD2,TRBJ2-7,TRBV7-6,NA,CASSLEGGGANEQYF,TGTGCCAGCAGCTTAGAGGGCGGGGGGGCGAATGAGCAGTACTTC
TRBD1,TRBJ2-7,TRBV28,NA,CASRNRYWESRTGHEQYF,TGTGCCAGCAGAAATCGCTATTGGGAATCGAGGACAGGGCACGAGCAGTACTTC
NA,TRBJ1-2,TRBV5-6,NA,CASSLGAYGYTF,TGTGCCAGCAGCTTAGGGGCGTATGGCTACACCTTC
NA,TRBJ1-2,TRBV6-6,once,CASSYPGGQVDGYTF,TGTGCCAGCAGTTACCCAGGAGGGCAGGTGGATGGCTACACCTTC
TRBD1,TRBJ2-7,TRBV30,NA,CAAGTGSYEQYF,TGTGCCGCCGGGACAGGGAGCTACGAGCAGTACTTC
TRBD1,TRBJ2-1,TRBV29-1,NA,CSVLGGLPFEQFF,TGCAGCGTTTTAGGGGGCCTACCTTTTGAGCAGTTCTTC
NA,TRBJ1-2,TRBV28,once,CASSFRESYGYTF,TGTGCCAGCAGTTTCCGGGAGAGCTATGGCTACACCTTC
NA,TRBJ1-1,TRBV5-1,NA,CASGQQESKAEAFF,TGCGCCAGCGGCCAACAGGAGTCCAAGGCTGAAGCTTTCTTT
NA,TRBJ1-2,TRBV6-1,NA,CASSERGSGYTF,TGTGCCAGCAGTGAAAGAGGGAGCGGCTACACCTTC
NA,TRBJ1-6,TRBV25-1,NA,CASSDYRTVRNSPLHF,TGTGCCAGCAGTGACTACAGGACGGTCCGTAATTCACCCCTCCACTTT
TRBD1,TRBJ2-1,TRBV7-9,NA,CASSQTGAPYNEQFF,TGTGCCAGCAGCCAGACAGGGGCGCCCTACAATGAGCAGTTCTTC
TRBD1,TRBJ1-2,TRBV30,NA,CAWSGTGGYGYTF,TGTGCCTGGAGTGGTACAGGGGGCTATGGCTACACCTTC
NA,TRBJ1-2,TRBV19,NA,CASSREAGYGYTF,TGTGCCAGTAGCCGGGAGGCGGGCTATGGCTACACCTTC
NA,TRBJ1-2,TRBV20-1,NA,CSASPRGNGYTF,TGCAGTGCGAGTCCCAGGGGCAATGGCTACACCTTC
NA,TRBJ1-5,TRBV4-3,NA,CASSQDLGHVSEPQHF,TGCGCCAGCAGCCAAGATTTAGGACATGTAAGCGAGCCCCAGCATTTT
NA,TRBJ2-7,TRBV12-3/TRBV12-4,NA,CASSLQDYEQYF,TGTGCCAGCAGTCTACAGGACTACGAGCAGTACTTC
TRBD1,TRBJ2-5,TRBV5-1,NA,CASTRAGGVETQYF,TGCGCCTCCACACGGGCAGGGGGTGTAGAGACCCAGTACTTC
NA,TRBJ1-5,TRBV19,NA,CASSPVSSNQPQHF,TGTGCCAGTAGTCCGGTTTCAAGCAATCAGCCCCAGCATTTT
NA,TRBJ2-3,TRBV27,NA,CASRMTITDTQYF,TGTGCCAGCAGGATGACTATCACAGATACGCAGTATTTT
TRBD1,TRBJ2-7,TRBV5-1,NA,CASSLATGGYEQYF,TGCGCCAGCAGCTTAGCGACAGGGGGCTACGAGCAGTACTTC
NA,TRBJ2-3,TRBV5-1,NA,CASSLPGTDTQYF,TGCGCCAGCAGCTTGCCAGGCACAGATACGCAGTATTTT
NA,TRBJ2-7,TRBV6-4,NA,CASSARTQGYEQYF,TGTGCCAGCAGTGCCAGGACACAGGGCTACGAGCAGTACTTC
NA,TRBJ1-1,TRBV7-9,NA,CATLDSLNTEAFF,TGTGCCACCTTAGATTCTCTGAACACTGAAGCTTTCTTT
NA,TRBJ2-7,TRBV5-4,NA,CASSLGQDFYEQYF,TGTGCCAGCAGCTTGGGACAGGACTTCTACGAGCAGTACTTC
NA,TRBJ2-7,TRBV15,once,CATSRDRAGATYEQYF,TGTGCCACCAGCAGAGATCGGGCGGGGGCTACCTACGAGCAGTACTTC
TRBD1,TRBJ2-7,TRBV4-1,NA,CASSQAGTGGYEQYF,TGCGCCAGCAGCCAAGCCGGGACAGGAGGCTACGAGCAGTACTTC
NA,TRBJ2-1,TRBV7-9,NA,CASSLSAVGYNEQFF,TGTGCCAGCAGCTTATCGGCGGTGGGCTACAATGAGCAGTTCTTC
TRBD2,TRBJ2-1,TRBV6-5,NA,CASSRASGNNEQFF,TGTGCCAGCAGTAGGGCTAGCGGAAACAATGAGCAGTTCTTC
NA,TRBJ2-1,TRBV15,few,CATSRFRDFYNNEQFF,TGTGCCACCAGCAGATTCCGGGACTTCTATAACAATGAGCAGTTCTTC